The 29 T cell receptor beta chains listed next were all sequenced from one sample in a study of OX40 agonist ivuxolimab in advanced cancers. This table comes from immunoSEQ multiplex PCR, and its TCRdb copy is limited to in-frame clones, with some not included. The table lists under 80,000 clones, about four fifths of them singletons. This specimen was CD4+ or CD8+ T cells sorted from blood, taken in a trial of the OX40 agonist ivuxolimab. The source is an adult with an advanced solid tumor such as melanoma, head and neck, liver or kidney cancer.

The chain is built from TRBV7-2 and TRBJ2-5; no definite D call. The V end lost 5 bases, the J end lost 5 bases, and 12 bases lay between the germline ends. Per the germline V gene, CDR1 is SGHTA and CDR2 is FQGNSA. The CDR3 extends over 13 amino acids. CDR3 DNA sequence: TGTGCCAGCAGCAATAGGTATAGGGAGACCCAGTACTTC. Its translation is CASSNRYRETQYF. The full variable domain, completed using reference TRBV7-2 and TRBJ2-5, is GAGVSQSPSNKVTEKGKDVELRCDPISGHTALYWYRQSLGQGLEFLIYFQGNSAPDKSGLPSDRFSAERTGGSVSTLTIQRTQQEDSAVYLCASSNRYRETQYFGPGTRLLVL.

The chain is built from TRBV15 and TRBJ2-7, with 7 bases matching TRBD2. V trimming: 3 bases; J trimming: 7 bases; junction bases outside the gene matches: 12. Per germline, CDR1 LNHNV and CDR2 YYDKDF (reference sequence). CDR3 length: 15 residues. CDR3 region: CATSSPGTTGMEQYF. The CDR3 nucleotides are TGTGCCACCAGCAGCCCCGGGACTACTGGCATGGAGCAGTACTTC.

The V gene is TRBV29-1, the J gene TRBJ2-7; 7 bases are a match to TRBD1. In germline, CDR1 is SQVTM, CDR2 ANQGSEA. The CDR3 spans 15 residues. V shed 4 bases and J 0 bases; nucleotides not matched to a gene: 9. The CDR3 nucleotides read TGCAGCGTTGGAGCCCACAGGGGATCCTCCTACGAGCAGTACTTC. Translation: CSVGAHRGSSYEQYF.

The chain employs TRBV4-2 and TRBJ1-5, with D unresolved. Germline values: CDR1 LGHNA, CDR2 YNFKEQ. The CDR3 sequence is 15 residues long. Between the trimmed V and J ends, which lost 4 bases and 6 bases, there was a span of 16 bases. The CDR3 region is CASSLGLTQIQPQHF. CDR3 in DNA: TGTGCCAGCAGCCTCGGGTTAACCCAGATTCAGCCCCAGCATTTT.

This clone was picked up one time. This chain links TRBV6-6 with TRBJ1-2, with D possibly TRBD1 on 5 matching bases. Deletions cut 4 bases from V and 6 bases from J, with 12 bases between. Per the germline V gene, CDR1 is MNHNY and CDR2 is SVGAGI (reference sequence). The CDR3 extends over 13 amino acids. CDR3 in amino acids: CASSFNPGHGYTF. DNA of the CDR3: TGTGCCAGCAGTTTCAACCCAGGGCATGGCTACACCTTC.

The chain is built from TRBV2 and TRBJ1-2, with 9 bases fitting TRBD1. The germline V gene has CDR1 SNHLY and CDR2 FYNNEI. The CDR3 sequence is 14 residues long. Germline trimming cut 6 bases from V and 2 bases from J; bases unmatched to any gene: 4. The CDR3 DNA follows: TGTGCCAGCAGGACAGGGGGGCGGAACTATGGCTACACCTTC. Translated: CASRTGGRNYGYTF. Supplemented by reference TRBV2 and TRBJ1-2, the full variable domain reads EPEVTQTPSHQVTQMGQEVILRCVPISNHLYFYWYRQILGQKVEFLVSFYNNEISEKSEIFDDQFSVERPDGSNFTLKIRSTKLEDSAMYFCASRTGGRNYGYTFGSGTRLTVV.

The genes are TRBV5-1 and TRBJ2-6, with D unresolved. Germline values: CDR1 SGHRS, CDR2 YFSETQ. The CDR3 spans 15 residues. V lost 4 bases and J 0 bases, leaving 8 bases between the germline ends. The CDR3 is CASSKQPSGANVLTF. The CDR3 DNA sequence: TGCGCCAGCAGCAAACAGCCCTCTGGGGCCAACGTCCTGACTTTC.

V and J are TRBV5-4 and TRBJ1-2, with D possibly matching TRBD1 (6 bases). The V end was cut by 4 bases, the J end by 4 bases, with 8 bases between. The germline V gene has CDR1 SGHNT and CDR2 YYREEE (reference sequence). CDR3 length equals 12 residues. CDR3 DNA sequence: TGTGCCAGCAGCAAGGACAGCTATGGCTACACCTTC. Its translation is CASSKDSYGYTF.

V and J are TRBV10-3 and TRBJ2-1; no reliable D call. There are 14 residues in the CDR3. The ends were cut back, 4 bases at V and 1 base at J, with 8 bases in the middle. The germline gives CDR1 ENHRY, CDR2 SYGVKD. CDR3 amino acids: CAISVTESYNEQFF. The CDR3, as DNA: TGTGCCATCAGTGTTACGGAGTCCTACAATGAGCAGTTCTTC.

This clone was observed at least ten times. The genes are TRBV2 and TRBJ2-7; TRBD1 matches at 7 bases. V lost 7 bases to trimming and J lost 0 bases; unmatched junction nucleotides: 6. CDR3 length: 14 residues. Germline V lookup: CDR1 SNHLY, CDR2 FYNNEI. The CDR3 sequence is CASMKDRSSYEQYF. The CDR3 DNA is TGTGCCAGCATGAAGGACAGGAGCTCCTACGAGCAGTACTTC.

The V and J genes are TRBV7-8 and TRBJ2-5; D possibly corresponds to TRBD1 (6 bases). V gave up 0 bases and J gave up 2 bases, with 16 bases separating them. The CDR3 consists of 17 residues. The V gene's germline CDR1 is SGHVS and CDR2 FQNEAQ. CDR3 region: CASSLANIPGAQETQYF. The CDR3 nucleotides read TGTGCCAGCAGCTTAGCGAATATCCCAGGGGCTCAAGAGACCCAGTACTTC.

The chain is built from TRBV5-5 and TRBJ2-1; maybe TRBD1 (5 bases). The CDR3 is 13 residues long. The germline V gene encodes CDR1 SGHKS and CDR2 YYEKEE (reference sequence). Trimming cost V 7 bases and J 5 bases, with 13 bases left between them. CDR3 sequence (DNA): TGTGCCAGCTTTTATGGGGCCAACAATGAGCAGTTCTTC. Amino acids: CASFYGANNEQFF.

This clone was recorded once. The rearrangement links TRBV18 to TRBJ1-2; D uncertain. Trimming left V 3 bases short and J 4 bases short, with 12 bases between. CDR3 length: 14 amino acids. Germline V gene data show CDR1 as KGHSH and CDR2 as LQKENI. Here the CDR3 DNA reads TGTGCCAGCTCACCCAGGCAGTCCATCTATGGCTACACCTTC. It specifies CASSPRQSIYGYTF.

CDR3 loop: CASSLLPGQGYYEQYF. The DNA of the CDR3 is TGTGCCAGCAGCTTGTTGCCGGGACAGGGATACTACGAGCAGTACTTC. The chain recombines TRBV5-4 with TRBJ2-7; 9 nucleotides match TRBD1. Germline CDR1 reads SGHNT; CDR2 reads YYREEE (reference sequence). With 1 base clipped from V and 3 bases from J, the junction kept 8 bases outside the gene matches. The CDR3 totals 16 residues. The complete variable domain, with remaining parts taken from reference TRBV5-4 and TRBJ2-7, reads ETGVTQSPTHLIKTRGQQVTLRCSSQSGHNTVSWYQQALGQGPQFIFQYYREEENGRGNFPPRFSGLQFPNYSSELNVNALELDDSALYLCASSLLPGQGYYEQYFGPGTRLTVT.

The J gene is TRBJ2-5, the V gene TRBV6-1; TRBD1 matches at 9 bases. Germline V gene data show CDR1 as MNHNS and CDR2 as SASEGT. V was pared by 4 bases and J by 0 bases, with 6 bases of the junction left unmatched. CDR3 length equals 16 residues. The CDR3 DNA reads TGTGCCAGCAGTGCCTGGGGACAGGGATACCAAGAGACCCAGTACTTC. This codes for CASSAWGQGYQETQYF.

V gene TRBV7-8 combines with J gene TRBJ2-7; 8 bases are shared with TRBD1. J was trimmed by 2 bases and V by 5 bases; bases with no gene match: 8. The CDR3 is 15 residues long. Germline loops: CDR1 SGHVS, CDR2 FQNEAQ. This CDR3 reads CASSPTGTGTYEQYF. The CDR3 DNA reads TGTGCCAGCAGCCCAACCGGGACAGGAACCTACGAGCAGTACTTC.

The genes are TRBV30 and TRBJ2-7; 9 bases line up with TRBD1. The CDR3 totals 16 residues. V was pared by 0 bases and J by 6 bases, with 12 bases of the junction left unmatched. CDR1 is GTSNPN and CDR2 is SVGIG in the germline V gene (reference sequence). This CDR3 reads CAWSVLPPGQGGEQYF. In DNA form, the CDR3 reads TGTGCCTGGAGTGTACTTCCCCCGGGACAGGGCGGCGAGCAGTACTTC.

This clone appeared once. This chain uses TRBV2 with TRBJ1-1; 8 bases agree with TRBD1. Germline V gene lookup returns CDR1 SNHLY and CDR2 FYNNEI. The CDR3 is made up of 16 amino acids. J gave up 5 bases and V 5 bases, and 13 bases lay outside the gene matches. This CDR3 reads CASSKTGAGRRTEAFF. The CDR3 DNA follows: TGTGCCAGCAGTAAGACAGGGGCGGGGCGTAGGACTGAAGCTTTCTTT.

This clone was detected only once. The chain's CDR3 is CASSAQTSGGASYNEQFF. The CDR3 DNA reads as TGTGCCAGCAGCGCCCAGACTAGCGGGGGGGCGTCCTACAATGAGCAGTTCTTC. The chain employs TRBV21-1 and TRBJ2-1; the table's D call of TRBD2 was not tested on the DNA. TRBV21-1 is reported as a pseudogene. The CDR3 consists of 18 residues.

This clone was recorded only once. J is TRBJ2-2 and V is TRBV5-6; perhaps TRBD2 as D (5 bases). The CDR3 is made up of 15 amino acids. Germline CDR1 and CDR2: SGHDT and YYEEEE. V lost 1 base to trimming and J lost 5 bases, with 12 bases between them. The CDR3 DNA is TGTGCCAGCAGCTTGTATGGGCCGGGGACCGGGGAGCTGTTTTTT. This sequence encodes CASSLYGPGTGELFF.

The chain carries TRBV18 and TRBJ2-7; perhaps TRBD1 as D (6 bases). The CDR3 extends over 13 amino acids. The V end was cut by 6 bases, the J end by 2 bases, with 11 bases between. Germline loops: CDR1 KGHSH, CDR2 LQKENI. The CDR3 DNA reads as TGTGCCAGCTCTCGGGACACGACCTACGAGCAGTACTTC. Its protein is CASSRDTTYEQYF.

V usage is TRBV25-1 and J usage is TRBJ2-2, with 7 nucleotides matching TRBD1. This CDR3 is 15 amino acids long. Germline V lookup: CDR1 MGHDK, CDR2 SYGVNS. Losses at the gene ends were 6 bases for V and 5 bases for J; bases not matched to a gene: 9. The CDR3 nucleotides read TGTGCCAGCAGAGACCGTAGCAGGGGGACCGGGGAGCTGTTTTTT. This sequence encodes CASRDRSRGTGELFF. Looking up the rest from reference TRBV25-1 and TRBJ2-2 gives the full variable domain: EADIYQTPRYLVIGTGKKITLECSQTMGHDKMYWYQQDPGMELHLIHYSYGVNSTEKGDLSSESTVSRIRTEHFPLTLESARPSHTSQYLCASRDRSRGTGELFFGEGSRLTVL.

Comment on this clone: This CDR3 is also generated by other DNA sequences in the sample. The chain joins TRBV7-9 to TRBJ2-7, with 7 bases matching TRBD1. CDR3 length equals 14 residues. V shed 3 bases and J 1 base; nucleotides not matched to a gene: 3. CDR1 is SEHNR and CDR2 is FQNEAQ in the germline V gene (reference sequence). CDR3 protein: CASSFGTASYEQYF. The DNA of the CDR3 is TGTGCCAGCAGCTTCGGGACAGCATCCTACGAGCAGTACTTC.

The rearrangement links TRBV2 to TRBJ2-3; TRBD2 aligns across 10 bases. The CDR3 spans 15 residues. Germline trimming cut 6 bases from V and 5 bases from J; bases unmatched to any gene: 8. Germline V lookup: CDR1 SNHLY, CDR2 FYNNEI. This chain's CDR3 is CASSGLAGVGDTQYF. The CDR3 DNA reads TGTGCCAGCAGCGGCCTAGCGGGGGTTGGAGATACGCAGTATTTT.

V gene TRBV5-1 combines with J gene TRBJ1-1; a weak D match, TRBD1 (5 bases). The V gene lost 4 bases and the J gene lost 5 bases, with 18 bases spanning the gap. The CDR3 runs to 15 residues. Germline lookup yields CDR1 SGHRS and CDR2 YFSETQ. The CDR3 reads CASSGQDAVGTEAFF. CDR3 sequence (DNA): TGCGCCAGCAGCGGACAAGACGCCGTGGGGACTGAAGCTTTCTTT.

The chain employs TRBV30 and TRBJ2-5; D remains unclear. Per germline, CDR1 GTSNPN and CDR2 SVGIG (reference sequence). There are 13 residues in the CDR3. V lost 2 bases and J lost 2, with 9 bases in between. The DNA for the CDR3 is TGTGCCTGGAGTAGGGCCAGTCAAGAGACCCAGTACTTC. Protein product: CAWSRASQETQYF.

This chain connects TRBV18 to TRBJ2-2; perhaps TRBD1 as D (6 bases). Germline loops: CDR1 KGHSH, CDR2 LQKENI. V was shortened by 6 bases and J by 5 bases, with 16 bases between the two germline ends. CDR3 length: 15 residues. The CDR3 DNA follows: TGTGCCAGCTCTCAGAACAGGGAAAGGACCGGGGAGCTGTTTTTT. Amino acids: CASSQNRERTGELFF. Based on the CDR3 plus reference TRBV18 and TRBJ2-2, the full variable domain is NAGVMQNPRHLVRRRGQEARLRCSPMKGHSHVYWYRQLPEEGLKFMVYLQKENIIDESGMPKERFSAEFPKEGPSILRIQQVVRGDSAAYFCASSQNRERTGELFFGEGSRLTVL.

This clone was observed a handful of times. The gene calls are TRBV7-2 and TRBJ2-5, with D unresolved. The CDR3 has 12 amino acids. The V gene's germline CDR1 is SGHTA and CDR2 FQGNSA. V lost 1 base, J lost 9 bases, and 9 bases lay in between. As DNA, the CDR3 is TGTGCCAGCAGCTTAGAAGTTGGGCCCCAGTACTTC. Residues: CASSLEVGPQYF.

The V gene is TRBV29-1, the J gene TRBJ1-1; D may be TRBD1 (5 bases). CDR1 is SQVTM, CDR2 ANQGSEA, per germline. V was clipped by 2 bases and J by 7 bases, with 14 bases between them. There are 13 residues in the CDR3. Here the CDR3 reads CSVEFLGGVEAFF. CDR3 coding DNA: TGCAGCGTTGAATTTCTGGGGGGGGTTGAAGCTTTCTTT.